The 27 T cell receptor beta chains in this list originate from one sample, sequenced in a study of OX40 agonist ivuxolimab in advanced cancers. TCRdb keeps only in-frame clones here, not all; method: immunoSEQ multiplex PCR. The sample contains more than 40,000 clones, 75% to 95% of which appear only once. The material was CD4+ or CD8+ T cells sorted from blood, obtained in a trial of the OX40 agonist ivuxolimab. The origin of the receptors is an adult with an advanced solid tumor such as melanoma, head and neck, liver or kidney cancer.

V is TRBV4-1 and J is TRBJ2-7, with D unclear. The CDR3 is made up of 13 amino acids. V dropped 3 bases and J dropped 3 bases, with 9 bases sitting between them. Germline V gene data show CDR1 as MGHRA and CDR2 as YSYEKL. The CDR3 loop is CASSQLLLYEQYV. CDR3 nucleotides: TGCGCCAGCAGCCAGCTCCTTCTCTACGAGCAGTACGTC.

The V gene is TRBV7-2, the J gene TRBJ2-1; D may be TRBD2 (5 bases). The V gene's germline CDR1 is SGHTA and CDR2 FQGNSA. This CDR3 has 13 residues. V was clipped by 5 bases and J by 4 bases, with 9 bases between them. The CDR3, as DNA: TGTGCCAGCAGCCCCCGGGGATACAATGAGCAGTTCTTC. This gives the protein CASSPRGYNEQFF.

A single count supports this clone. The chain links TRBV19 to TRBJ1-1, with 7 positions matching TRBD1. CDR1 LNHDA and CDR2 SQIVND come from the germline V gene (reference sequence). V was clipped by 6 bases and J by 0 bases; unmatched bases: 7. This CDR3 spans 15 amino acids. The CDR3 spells CASRWDSTMNTEAFF. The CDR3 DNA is TGTGCCAGTAGGTGGGACAGTACTATGAACACTGAAGCTTTCTTT.

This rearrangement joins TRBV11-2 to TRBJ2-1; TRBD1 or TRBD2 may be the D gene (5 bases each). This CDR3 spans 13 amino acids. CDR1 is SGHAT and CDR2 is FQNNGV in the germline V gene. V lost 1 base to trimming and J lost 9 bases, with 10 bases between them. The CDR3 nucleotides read TGTGCCAGCAGCTTAGGGGGGACGGGTGAGCAGTTCTTC. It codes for CASSLGGTGEQFF.

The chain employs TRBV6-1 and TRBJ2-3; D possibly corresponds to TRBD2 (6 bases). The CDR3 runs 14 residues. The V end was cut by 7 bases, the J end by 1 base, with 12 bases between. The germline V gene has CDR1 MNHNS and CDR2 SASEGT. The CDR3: CASTRRGGTDTQYF. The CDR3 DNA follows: TGTGCCAGCACAAGGCGGGGCGGCACAGATACGCAGTATTTT.

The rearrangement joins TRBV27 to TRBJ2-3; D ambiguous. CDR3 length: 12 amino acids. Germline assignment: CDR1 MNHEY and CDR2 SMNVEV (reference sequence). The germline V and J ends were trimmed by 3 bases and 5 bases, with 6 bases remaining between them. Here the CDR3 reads CASSFARDTQYF. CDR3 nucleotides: TGTGCCAGCAGTTTTGCGAGAGATACGCAGTATTTT.

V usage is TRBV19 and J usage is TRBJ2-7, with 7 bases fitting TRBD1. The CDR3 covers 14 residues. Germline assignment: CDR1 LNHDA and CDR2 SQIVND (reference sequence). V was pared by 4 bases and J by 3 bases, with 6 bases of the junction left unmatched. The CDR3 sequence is CASSNTGTDYEQYF. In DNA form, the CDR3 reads TGTGCCAGTAGTAATACCGGGACAGACTACGAGCAGTACTTC.

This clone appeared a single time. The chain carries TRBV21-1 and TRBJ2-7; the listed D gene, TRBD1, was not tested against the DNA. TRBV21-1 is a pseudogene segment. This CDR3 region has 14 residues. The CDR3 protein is CASSINRGLGEQYF. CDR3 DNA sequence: TGTGCCAGCTCGATCAACAGGGGGCTCGGGGAGCAGTACTTC.

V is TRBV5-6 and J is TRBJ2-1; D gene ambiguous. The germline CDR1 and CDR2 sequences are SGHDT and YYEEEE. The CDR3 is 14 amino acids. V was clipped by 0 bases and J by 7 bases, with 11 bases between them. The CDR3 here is CASSLVADRNEQFF. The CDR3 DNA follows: TGTGCCAGCAGCTTGGTGGCGGACCGAAATGAGCAGTTCTTC.

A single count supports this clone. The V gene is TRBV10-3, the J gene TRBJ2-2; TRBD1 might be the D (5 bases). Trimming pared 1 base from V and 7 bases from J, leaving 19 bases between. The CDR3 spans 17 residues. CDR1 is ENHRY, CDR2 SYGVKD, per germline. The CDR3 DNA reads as TGTGCCATCAGTGAGTTGAAAGGCGACAGTTTGTACGGGGAGCTGTTTTTT. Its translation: CAISELKGDSLYGELFF.

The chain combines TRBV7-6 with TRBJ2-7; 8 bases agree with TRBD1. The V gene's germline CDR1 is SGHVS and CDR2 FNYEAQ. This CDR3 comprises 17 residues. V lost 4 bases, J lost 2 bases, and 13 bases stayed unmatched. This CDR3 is CASSSSGQGVLTYEQYF. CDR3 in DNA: TGTGCCAGCAGCTCCTCTGGACAGGGCGTCCTCACCTACGAGCAGTACTTC.

In nucleotides, the CDR3 is TGTGCCAGCAGTTACCGGAGTCTTTACGGCTACACCTTC. Its protein is CASSYRSLYGYTF. J is TRBJ1-2 and V is TRBV6-5; D ambiguous. With 2 bases removed from V and 8 bases from J, the gap between germline ends came to 12 bases. Germline V gives CDR1 MNHEY, CDR2 SVGAGI. The CDR3 length is 13 residues.

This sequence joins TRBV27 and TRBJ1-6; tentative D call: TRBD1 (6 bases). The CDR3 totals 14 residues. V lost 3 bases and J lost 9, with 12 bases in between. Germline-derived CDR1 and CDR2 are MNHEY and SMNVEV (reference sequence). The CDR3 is CASSFGGAGSPLHF. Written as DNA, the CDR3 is TGTGCCAGCAGTTTTGGGGGGGCCGGTTCACCCCTCCACTTT.

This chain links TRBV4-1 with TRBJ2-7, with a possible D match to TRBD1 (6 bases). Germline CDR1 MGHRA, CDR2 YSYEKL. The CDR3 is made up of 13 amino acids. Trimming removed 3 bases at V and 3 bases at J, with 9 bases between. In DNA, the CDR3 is TGCGCCAGCAGCCATCAACAGGGCTACGAGCAGTACTTC. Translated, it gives CASSHQQGYEQYF.

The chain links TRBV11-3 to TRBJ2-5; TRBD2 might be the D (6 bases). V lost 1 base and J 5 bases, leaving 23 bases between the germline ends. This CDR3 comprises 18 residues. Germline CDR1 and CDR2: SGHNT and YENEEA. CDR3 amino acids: CASSLARVGEEGLETQYF. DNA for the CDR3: TGTGCCAGCAGCTTAGCTCGTGTGGGTGAGGAGGGCTTGGAGACCCAGTACTTC.

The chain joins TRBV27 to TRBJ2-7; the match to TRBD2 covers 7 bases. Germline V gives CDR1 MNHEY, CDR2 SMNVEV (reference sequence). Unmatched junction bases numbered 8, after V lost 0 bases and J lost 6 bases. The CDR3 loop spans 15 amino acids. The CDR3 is CASSLSWEGLIEQYF. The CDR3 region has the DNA TGTGCCAGCAGTTTATCGTGGGAGGGACTTATCGAGCAGTACTTC.

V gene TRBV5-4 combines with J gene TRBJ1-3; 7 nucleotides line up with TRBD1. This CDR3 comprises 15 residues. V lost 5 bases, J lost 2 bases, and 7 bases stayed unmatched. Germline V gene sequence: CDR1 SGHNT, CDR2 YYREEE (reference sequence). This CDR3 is CASSFAGGPGNTIYF. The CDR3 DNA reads TGTGCCAGCAGTTTTGCAGGGGGGCCTGGAAACACCATATATTTT.

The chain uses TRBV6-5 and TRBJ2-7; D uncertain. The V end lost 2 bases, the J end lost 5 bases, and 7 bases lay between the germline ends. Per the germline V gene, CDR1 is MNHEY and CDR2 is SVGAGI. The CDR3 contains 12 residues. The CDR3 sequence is CASSYPGHEQYF. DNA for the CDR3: TGTGCCAGCAGTTACCCAGGCCACGAGCAGTACTTC.

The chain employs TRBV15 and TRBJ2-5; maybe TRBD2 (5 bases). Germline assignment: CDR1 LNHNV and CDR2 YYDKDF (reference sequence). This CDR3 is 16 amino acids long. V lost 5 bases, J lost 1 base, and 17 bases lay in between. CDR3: CATSSPAGGLQETQYF. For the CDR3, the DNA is TGTGCCACCAGCTCCCCCGCGGGCGGCCTCCAAGAGACCCAGTACTTC.

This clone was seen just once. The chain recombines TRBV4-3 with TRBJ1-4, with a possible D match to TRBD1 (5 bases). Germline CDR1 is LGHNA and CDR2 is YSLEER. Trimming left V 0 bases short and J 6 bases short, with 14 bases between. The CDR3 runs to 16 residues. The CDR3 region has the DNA TGCGCCAGCAGCCAAGAGGCCGGGACCGTACATGAAAAACTGTTTTTT. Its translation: CASSQEAGTVHEKLFF.

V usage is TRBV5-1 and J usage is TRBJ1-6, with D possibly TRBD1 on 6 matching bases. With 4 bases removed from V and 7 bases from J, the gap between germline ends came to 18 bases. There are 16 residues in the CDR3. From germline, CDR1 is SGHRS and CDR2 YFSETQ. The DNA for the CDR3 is TGCGCCAGCAGCGTCCGTTCAGGGGATCTGAATTCACCCCTCCACTTT. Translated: CASSVRSGDLNSPLHF.

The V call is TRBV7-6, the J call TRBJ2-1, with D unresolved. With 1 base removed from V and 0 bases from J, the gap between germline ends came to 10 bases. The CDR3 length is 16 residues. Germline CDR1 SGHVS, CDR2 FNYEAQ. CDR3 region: CASSLESTSSYNEQFF. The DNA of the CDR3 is TGTGCCAGCAGCTTAGAGTCCACGAGCTCCTACAATGAGCAGTTCTTC.

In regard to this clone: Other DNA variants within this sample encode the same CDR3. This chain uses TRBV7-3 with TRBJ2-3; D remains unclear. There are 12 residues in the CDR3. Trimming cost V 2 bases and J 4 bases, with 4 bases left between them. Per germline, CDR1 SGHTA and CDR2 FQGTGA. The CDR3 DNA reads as TGTGCCAGCAGCTTAGGAGCAGATACGCAGTATTTT. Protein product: CASSLGADTQYF. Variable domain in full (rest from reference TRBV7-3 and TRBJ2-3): GAGVSQTPSNKVTEKGKYVELRCDPISGHTALYWYRQSLGQGPEFLIYFQGTGAADDSGLPNDRFFAVRPEGSVSTLKIQRTERGDSAVYLCASSLGADTQYFGPGTRLTVL.

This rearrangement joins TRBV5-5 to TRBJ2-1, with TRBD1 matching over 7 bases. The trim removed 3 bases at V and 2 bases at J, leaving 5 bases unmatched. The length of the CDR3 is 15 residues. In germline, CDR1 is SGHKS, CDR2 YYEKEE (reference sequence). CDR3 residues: CASSSPTGPYNEQFF. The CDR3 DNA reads TGTGCCAGCAGCTCACCGACAGGGCCCTACAATGAGCAGTTCTTC.

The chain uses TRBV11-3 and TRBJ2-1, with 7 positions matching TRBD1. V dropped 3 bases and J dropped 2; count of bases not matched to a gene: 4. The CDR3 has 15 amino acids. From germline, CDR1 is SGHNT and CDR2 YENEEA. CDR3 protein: CASSFRGNPYNEQFF. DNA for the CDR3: TGTGCCAGCAGCTTCAGGGGGAACCCCTACAATGAGCAGTTCTTC.

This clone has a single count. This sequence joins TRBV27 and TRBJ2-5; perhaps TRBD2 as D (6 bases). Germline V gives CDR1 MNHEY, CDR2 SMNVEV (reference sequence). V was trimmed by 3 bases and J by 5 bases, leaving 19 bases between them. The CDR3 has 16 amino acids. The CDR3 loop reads CASSLQGSAGRETQYF. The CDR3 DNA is TGTGCCAGCAGTTTGCAAGGGTCGGCGGGGCGGGAGACCCAGTACTTC.

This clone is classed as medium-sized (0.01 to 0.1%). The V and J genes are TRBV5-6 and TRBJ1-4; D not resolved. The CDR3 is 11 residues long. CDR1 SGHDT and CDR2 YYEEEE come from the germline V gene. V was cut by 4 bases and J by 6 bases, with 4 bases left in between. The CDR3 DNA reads TGTGCCAGCAGCCTGGATGAAAAACTGTTTTTT. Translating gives CASSLDEKLFF.